This T cell receptor beta chain was identified in a study of OX40 agonist ivuxolimab in advanced cancers. Regarding the complete study: Ivuxolimab was a fully human IgG2 agonistic monoclonal antibody targeting the costimulatory receptor OX40 (CD134). Intravenous ivuxolimab was administered to patients every 2 weeks at six dose levels: 0.01, 0.1, 0.3, 1.5, 3 and 10 mg/kg. Partial responses occurred in three dose-escalation patients, of whom one had hepatocellular carcinoma and two had cutaneous melanoma. Peripheral TCRbeta sequencing was intended to test whether TCR sequence diversity was altered and clonal T-cell expansion was caused by ivuxolimab. Of the roughly 50 dose-escalation patients, hepatocellular carcinoma was present in around 20, melanoma in roughly 15, renal cell carcinoma in 9 and head and neck cancer in 9. Prior anti-PD-1, anti-PD-L1 or anti-CTLA-4 therapy was permitted, and checkpoint inhibitors had been received by about two fifths of dose-escalation patients. In the dose-escalation cohort, around four fifths of patients were male, and the mean age was approximately 60 years, with a range of roughly 20 to 85. The paper covers the monotherapy dose-escalation part of the phase I ivuxolimab trial, which included N ≈ 54 patients. Study-wide findings and limitations: Clonal expansion of both CD4+ and CD8+ blood T cells was observed from baseline to week 6 at doses 0.1 to 3.0 mg/kg. After ivuxolimab, CD8+ T cells had more expanded clones than CD4+ T cells on average. Antigen specificity was not determined for the clonally expanded peripheral T cells. In partial responders in the 0.1-3.0 mg/kg groups, normalized peripheral clonal expansion was found to be among the lowest, especially among CD8+ T cells. Low levels of normalized T-cell clonal expansion were also seen in some patients who did not respond.

Its CDR3 holds 14 amino acids, cysteine through phenylalanine. Only CDR3 DNA remains: 42 bases, in frame from the first base. V loses 3 bases at its end and J loses 8 bases; junction bases beyond the gene matches: 3. CDR1 and CDR2, looked up from the germline V gene (reference sequence), are SEHNR and FQNEAQ. To sequence the TCRbeta CDR3 region, genomic DNA was isolated from the sorted cells. The immunoSEQ Assay was used for sequencing of TCRbeta CDR3 regions. TCRdb obtained this table from immuneACCESS and retained in-frame rearrangements with V and J assigned. These tables miss some clones; where compared with another copy, unresolved V genes account for less than half of the shortfall, and the remainder is unexplained. For this sample there are nearly 55,000 clones; roughly 89% appear just once. Of the sample, roughly 1.5% falls within the top ten clones. Remarks on this clone: Its antigen remains unidentified. Base quality data are lacking; no much larger clone is found one base away.

Patients with a history of autoimmune disease or receiving systemic immunosuppression were excluded from the trial. Peripheral blood for TCR sequencing was drawn from every dose cohort at baseline, at cycle 4 day 1 and at cycle 7 day 1. The samples were taken from a phase I, first-in-human, multicenter, open-label dose-escalation trial of ivuxolimab. Adults with locally advanced or metastatic melanoma, renal cell, hepatocellular, or head and neck squamous cell carcinoma were enrolled in the trial. Before TCR sequencing, CD4+ T cells and CD8+ T cells from peripheral blood were sorted into separate populations.

The chain uses TRBV7-9 and TRBJ1-4; TRBD1 fits 10 bases in the junction. This specimen was CD4+ or CD8+ T cells sorted from blood, taken in a trial of the OX40 agonist ivuxolimab. This clonotype was obtained from an adult with an advanced solid tumor such as melanoma, head and neck, liver or kidney cancer. CDR3 protein: CASSLTGGEEKLFF. The DNA sequence follows: TGTGCCAGCAGCTTGACAGGGGGCGAGGAAAAACTGTTTTTT.